The entry below gives a single TCR beta chain sequence along with its context. The data are from a study of blood T cell repertoires in COVID-19. Study at large: Samples came from the United States, Italy and Spain, spanning acute and convalescent COVID-19.

Deletions cut 0 bases from V and 4 bases from J, with 16 bases between. CDR3 length: 16 residues. Germline V lookup: CDR1 ENHRY, CDR2 SYGVKD. Authors' methods: Amplification of reference gene primers provided the estimated nucleated cell counts. TCRdb keeps only in-frame clones here, not all; method: immunoSEQ multiplex PCR. That table gives V, J and clone size, and the DNA gave D and trimming. Altogether about 170,000 clones are present, 70% to 90% being singletons, with the ten largest covering approximately 9.9%. Sequenced input: peripheral blood. This sequence was found in a woman in her fifties or sixties with COVID-19, enrolled during active disease. The chain links TRBV10-3 to TRBJ2-7; D possibly corresponds to TRBD1 (5 bases). CDR3 nucleotides: TGTGCCATCAGTGAGTCCGGCAGGGCCATACAGTACGAGCAGTACTTC. This codes for CAISESGRAIQYEQYF.